The subject of this entry is one T cell receptor (beta chain). Its antigen is still unknown. Some clones are missing from TCRdb's copy, which holds only in-frame ones; the method was immunoSEQ multiplex PCR. The table records about 63,000 clones, 88% of them present only once. The sample originates from a study of OX40 agonist ivuxolimab in advanced cancers. About the research overall: Ivuxolimab, an antibody that agonizes OX40 (CD134), was administered to the patients. Three individuals attained partial responses, comprising one hepatocellular carcinoma case and two cutaneous melanoma cases.

Regarding the study as a whole: The average count of expanded clones was higher among CD8+ T cells than among CD4+. Clonal expansion by week 6 occurred in CD4+ and CD8+ blood T cells (at 0.1 to 3.0 mg/kg).

The material was CD4+ or CD8+ T cells sorted from blood, obtained in a trial of the OX40 agonist ivuxolimab. The sequence derives from an adult with an advanced solid tumor such as melanoma, head and neck, liver or kidney cancer.

DNA for the CDR3: TGCGCCAGCAGCTTGTTGCAGGGGAACACCGGGGAGCTGTTTTTT. It codes for CASSLLQGNTGELFF. The chain links TRBV5-1 to TRBJ2-2, with D tentatively TRBD1 (5 bases). Germline V CDR1 and CDR2: SGHRS, YFSETQ. V lost 1 base and J 1 base, leaving 8 bases between the germline ends. CDR3 size: 15 residues.